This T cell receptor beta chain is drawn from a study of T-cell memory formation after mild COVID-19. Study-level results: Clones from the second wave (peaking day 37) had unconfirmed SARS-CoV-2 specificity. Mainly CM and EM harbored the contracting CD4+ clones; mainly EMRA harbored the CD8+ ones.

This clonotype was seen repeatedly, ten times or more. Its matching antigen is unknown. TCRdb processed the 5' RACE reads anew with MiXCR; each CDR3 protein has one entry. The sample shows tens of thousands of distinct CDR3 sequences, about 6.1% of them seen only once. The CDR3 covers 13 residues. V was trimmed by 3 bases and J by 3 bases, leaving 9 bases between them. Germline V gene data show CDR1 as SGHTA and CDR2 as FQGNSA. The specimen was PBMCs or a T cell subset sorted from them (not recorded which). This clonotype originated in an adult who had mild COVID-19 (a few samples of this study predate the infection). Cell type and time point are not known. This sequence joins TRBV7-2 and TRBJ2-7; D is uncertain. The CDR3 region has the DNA TGTGCCAGCAGCTTCGGAATAAACTACGAGCAGTACTTC. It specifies CASSFGINYEQYF.